Many counts were recorded for the clone carrying this TCR beta chain. Its antigen is currently unknown. These data originate in a study of T cells in Graves' hyperthyroidism and ophthalmopathy. Whole-study findings and limits: Peripheral blood also featured most of the thyroid clonotypes expanded above 0.001.

RNA transcripts were the template for amplifying TCR beta CDR3 regions. The TCR CDR3 first-round RT-PCR relied on the HTBI primer set. MiXCR, applied by TCRdb to the multiplex PCR reads, yields one record per CDR3 protein. The sample consists of 250,000 to 300,000 distinct CDR3 sequences, approximately 15% of them appearing once. The sequence was obtained from a woman aged 40 to 50 with Graves' hyperthyroidism that later progressed to Graves' ophthalmopathy. The sequenced sample was blood.

CDR3 sequence: CASSLDRDYSYEQYF. The DNA for the CDR3 is TGTGCCAGCAGTTTGGACAGGGATTATTCCTACGAGCAGTACTTC. The chain links TRBV27 to TRBJ2-7, with 8 bases matching TRBD1. The CDR3 length is 15 residues. Germline lookup yields CDR1 MNHEY and CDR2 SMNVEV (reference sequence). V was pared by 3 bases and J by 1 base, with 5 bases of the junction left unmatched.